This T cell receptor (beta chain) was sequenced for a study of shared clonotypes between healthy human individuals. Study results and limitations: Sequencing depth was a factor that was expected to affect clonotype sharing among donors. Naive subsets usually exceeded memory subsets in estimated richness.

Data came from immunoSEQ multiplex PCR; TCRdb stores just in-frame clones and leaves some out. The profile shows 300,000 to 350,000 clones, about 70% of them singletons. CDR3 length: 15 residues. From germline, CDR1 is MDHEN and CDR2 SYDVKM. V lost 5 bases to trimming and J lost 5 bases, with 18 bases between them. Those who donated were healthy HIV-negative adults, with no recent acute infections or vaccinations reported. Comment on this clone: Its specificity is not known.

The J gene is TRBJ1-2, the V gene TRBV28, with a weak D call TRBD1 (5 bases). The clonotype originates from a man between 25 and 39 years old in good health. The sequenced sample consisted of memory CD4+ T cells sorted from blood. Subset reported: CD45RA-negative fraction. For the CDR3, the DNA is TGTGCCAGCAGTCAAGGCGGGGGGAGGGGATATGGCTACACCTTC. Protein product: CASSQGGGRGYGYTF.